The T cell receptor (beta chain) under discussion was sequenced for a study of glioma-infiltrating T cells. Study-wide context: Roughly 990,000 peripheral T cells were targeted at roughly 4.5- to 11-fold coverage. Broader study findings: Only very few CDR3 sequences appeared in both tissue and blood. Tissue-blood divergence was below expectation in non-neoplastic patients, above in gliomas.

The germline gives CDR1 LNHDA, CDR2 SQIVND (reference sequence). The CDR3 is made up of 15 amino acids. After removal of 5 bases from V and 2 bases from J, the junction contained 4 bases not matched to a gene. As concerns this clonotype: Its target is not known.

Amplification of TCR alpha and beta CDR3 regions from RNA used iRepertoire nested multiplex PCR. One entry per CDR3 protein, called by TCRdb with MiXCR from the multiplex PCR reads. The data contain a few hundred thousand distinct CDR3 sequences, roughly two fifths of them singletons. The sequencing sample was made of glioma tissue, nonneoplastic brain tissue, or PBMCs (not recorded which). The TCR was taken from a human donor with low-grade glioma or glioblastoma, undergoing nonglioma brain surgery, or in good health (not recorded which). The chain carries TRBV19 and TRBJ2-1; TRBD2 agrees at 9 bases. CDR3 protein: CASSDWTSAYNEQFF. CDR3 nucleotide sequence: TGTGCCAGTAGTGACTGGACTAGCGCCTACAATGAGCAGTTCTTC.